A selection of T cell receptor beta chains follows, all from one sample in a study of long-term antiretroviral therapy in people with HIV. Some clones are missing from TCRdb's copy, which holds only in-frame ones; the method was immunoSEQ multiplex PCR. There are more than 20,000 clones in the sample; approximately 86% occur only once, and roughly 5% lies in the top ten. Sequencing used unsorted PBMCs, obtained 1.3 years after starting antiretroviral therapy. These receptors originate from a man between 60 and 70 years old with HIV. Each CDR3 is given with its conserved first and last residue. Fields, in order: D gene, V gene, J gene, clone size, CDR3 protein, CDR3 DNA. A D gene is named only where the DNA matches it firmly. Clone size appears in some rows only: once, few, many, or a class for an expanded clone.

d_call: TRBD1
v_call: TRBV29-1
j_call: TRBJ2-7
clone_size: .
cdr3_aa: CSVESDRTYF
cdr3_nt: TGCAGCGTGGAATCGGACAGGACGTACTTC

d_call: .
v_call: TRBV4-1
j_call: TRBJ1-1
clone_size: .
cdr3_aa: CASSQESVGAFF
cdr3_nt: TGCGCCAGCAGCCAAGAAAGTGTGGGTGCTTTCTTT

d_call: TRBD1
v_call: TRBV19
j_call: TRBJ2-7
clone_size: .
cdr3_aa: CASSGTGNSYEQYF
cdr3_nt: TGTGCCAGTAGTGGGACAGGGAACTCATACGAGCAGTACTTC

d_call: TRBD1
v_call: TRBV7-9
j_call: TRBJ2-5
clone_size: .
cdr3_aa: CASRTDRGGGQETQYF
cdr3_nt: TGTGCCAGCAGAACCGACAGGGGAGGAGGTCAAGAGACCCAGTACTTC

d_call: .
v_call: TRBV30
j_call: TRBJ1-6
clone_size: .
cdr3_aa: CAWSEENSYNSPLHF
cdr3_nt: TGTGCCTGGAGTGAAGAAAACTCCTATAATTCACCCCTCCACTTT

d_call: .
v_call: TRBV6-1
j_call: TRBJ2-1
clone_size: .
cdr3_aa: CASRVDYSVNEQFF
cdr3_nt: TGTGCCAGCAGGGTGGACTATTCCGTCAATGAGCAGTTCTTC

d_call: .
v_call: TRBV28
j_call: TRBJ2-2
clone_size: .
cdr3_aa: CASSLWISVRSGELFF
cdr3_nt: TGTGCCAGCAGTTTATGGATTAGCGTTCGGTCCGGGGAGCTGTTTTTT

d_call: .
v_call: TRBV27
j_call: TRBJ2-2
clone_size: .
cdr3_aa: CASSPKTGELFF
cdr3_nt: TGTGCCAGCAGTCCTAAGACCGGGGAGCTGTTTTTT

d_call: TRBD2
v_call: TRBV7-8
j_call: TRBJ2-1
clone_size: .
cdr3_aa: CASGDWAGGDNEQFF
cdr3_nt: TGTGCCAGTGGAGACTGGGCGGGGGGGGACAATGAGCAGTTCTTC

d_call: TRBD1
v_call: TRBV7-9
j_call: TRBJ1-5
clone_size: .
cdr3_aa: CASSSDRGLQPQHF
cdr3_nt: TGTGCCAGCAGCTCCGACAGGGGCCTTCAGCCCCAGCATTTT

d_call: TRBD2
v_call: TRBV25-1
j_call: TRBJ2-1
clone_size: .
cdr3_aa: CASSDTLAGDVSDEQFF
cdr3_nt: TGTGCCAGCAGTGATACTCTAGCGGGAGATGTGAGCGATGAGCAGTTCTTC

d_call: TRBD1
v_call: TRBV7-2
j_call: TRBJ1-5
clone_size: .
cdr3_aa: CASSRGQGVLQYSNQPQHF
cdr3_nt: TGTGCCAGCAGCCGAGGACAGGGGGTCCTCCAATATAGCAATCAGCCCCAGCATTTT

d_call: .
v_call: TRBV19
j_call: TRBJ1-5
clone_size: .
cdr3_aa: CASSINPGRMDQPQHF
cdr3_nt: TGTGCCAGTAGTATTAATCCGGGTAGGATGGATCAGCCCCAGCATTTT

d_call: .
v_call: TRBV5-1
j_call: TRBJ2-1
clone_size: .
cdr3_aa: CASSDSLDNEQFF
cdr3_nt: TGCGCCAGCAGCGACTCCCTAGACAATGAGCAGTTCTTC

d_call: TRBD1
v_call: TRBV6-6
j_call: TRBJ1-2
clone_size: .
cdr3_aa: CAISSTGTGDGYTF
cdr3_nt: TGTGCCATTTCATCGACCGGGACAGGGGATGGCTACACCTTC

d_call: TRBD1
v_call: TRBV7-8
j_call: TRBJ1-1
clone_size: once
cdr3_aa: CASSTLPGGLTEAFF
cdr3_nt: TGTGCCAGCAGCACTCTCCCAGGGGGCCTAACTGAAGCTTTCTTT

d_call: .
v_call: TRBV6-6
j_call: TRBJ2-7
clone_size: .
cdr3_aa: CASSYSRGPGEQYF
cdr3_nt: TGTGCCAGCAGTTACTCGAGGGGTCCTGGCGAGCAGTACTTC

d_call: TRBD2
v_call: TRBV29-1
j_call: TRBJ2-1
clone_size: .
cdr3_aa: CSVSSGGFSYNEQFF
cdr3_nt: TGCAGCGTTAGTTCGGGAGGATTCTCCTACAATGAGCAGTTCTTC

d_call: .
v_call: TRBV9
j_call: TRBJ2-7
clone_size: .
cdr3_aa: CASSVGGGIYEQYF
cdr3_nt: TGTGCCAGCAGCGTAGGTGGGGGGATCTACGAGCAGTACTTC

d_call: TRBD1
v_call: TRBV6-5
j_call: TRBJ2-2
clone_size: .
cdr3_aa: CASSNDRDTGELFF
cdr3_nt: TGTGCCAGCAGCAACGACAGGGACACCGGGGAGCTGTTTTTT

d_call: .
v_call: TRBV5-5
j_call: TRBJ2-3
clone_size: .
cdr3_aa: CASSLVLTDTQYF
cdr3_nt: TGTGCCAGCAGCTTGGTCTTAACAGATACGCAGTATTTT

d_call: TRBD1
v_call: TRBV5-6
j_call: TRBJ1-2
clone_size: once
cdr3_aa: CASSPQGVRDYGYTF
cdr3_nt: TGTGCCAGCAGCCCTCAGGGGGTTAGGGACTATGGCTACACCTTC

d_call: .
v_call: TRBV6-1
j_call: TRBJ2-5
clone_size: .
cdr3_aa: CASILGPWYQETQYF
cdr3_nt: TGTGCCAGCATATTGGGCCCCTGGTACCAAGAGACCCAGTACTTC

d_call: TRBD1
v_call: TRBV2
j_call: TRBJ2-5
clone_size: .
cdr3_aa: CASRVDRAETQYF
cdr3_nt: TGTGCCAGCAGAGTAGACAGGGCTGAGACCCAGTACTTC

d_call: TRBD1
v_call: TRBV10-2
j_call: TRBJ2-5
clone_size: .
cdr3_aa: CASSERTGVETQYF
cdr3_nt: TGCGCCAGCAGTGAACGGACAGGCGTAGAGACCCAGTACTTC

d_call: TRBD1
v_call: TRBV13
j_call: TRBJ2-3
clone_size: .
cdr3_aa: CASSSHRGTRTDTQYF
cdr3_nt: TGTGCCAGCAGCTCTCACAGGGGCACGCGCACAGATACGCAGTATTTT

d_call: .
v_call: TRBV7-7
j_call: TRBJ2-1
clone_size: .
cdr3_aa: CASSLEGAASNEQFF
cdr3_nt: TGTGCCAGCAGCTTAGAAGGGGCCGCAAGTAATGAGCAGTTCTTC

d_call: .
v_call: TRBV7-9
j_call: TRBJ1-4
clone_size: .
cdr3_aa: CASSSRRTNEKLFF
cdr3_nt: TGTGCCAGCAGCTCACGACGGACTAATGAAAAACTGTTTTTT

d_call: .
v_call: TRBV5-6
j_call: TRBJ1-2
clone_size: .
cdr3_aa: CASSNRDMRTF
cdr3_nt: TGTGCCAGCAGCAACCGGGACATGAGGACCTTC

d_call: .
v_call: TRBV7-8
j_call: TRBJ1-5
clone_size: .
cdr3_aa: CASSLMGRGQEQPQHF
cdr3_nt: TGTGCCAGCAGCTTAATGGGGCGGGGGCAGGAGCAGCCCCAGCATTTT

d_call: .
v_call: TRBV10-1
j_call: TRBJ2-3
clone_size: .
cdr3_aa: CASSDIKEGTDTQYF
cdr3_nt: TGCGCCAGCAGTGATATAAAGGAGGGCACAGATACGCAGTATTTT

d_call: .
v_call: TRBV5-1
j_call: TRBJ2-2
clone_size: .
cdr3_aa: CASRSTTNTGELFF
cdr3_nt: TGCGCCAGCAGGAGTACCACGAACACCGGGGAGCTGTTTTTT